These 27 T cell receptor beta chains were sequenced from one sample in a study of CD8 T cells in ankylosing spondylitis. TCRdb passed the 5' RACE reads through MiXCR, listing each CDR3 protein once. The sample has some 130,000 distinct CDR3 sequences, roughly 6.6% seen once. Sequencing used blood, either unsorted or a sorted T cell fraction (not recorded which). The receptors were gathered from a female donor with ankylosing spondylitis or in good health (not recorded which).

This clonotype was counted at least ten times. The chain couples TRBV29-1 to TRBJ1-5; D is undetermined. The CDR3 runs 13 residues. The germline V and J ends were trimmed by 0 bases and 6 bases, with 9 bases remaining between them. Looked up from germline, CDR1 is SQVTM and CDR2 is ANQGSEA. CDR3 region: CSVEDLVFQPQHF. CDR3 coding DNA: TGCAGCGTTGAAGATCTGGTATTTCAGCCCCAGCATTTT.

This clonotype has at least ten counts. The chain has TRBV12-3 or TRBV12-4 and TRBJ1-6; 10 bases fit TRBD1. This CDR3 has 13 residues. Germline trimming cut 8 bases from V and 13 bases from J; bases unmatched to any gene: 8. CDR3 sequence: CASLDRGKWPLHF. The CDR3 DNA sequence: TGTGCCAGCCTGGACAGGGGGAAATGGCCCCTCCACTTT.

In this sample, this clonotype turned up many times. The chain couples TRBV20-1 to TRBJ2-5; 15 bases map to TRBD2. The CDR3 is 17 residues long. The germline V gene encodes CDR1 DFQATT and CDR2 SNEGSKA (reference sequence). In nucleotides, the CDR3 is TGCAGCCATCCACCAGGACTAGCGGGGGGGTACCAAGAGACCCAGTACTTC. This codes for CSHPPGLAGGYQETQYF.

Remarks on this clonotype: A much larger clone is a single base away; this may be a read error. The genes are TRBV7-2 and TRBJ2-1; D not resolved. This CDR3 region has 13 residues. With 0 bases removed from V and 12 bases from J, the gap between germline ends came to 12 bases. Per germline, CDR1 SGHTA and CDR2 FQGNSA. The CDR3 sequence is CASSLAEGDGQFF. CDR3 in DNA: TGTGCCAGCAGCTTAGCTGAAGGAGATGGGCAGTTCTTC. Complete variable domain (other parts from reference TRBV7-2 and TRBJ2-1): GAGVSQSPSNKVTEKGKDVELRCDPISGHTALYWYRQSLGQGLEFLIYFQGNSAPDKSGLPSDRFSAERTGGSVSTLTIQRTQQEDSAVYLCASSLAEGDGQFFGPGTRLTVL.

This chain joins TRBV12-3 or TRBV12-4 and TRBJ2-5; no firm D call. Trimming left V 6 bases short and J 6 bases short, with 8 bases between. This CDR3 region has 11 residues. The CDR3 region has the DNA TGTGCCAGCAGGGTTTCGAAGACCCAGTACTTC. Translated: CASRVSKTQYF.

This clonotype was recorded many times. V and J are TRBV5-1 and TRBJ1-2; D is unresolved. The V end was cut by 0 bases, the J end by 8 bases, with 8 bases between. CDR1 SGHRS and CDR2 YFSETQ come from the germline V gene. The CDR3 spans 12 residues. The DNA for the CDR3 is TGCGCCAGCAGCTTGGCAGGCGGGGGCTACACCTTC. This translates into CASSLAGGGYTF.

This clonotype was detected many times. CDR3: CASSPGLELYTDTQYF. The CDR3 DNA sequence: TGCGCCAGCAGCCCCGGACTAGAGCTTTACACAGATACGCAGTATTTT. This rearrangement joins TRBV5-1 to TRBJ2-3, with 7 bases fitting TRBD2. Germline V gene lookup returns CDR1 SGHRS and CDR2 YFSETQ. The CDR3 spans 16 residues. V trimming: 4 bases; J trimming: 2 bases; junction bases outside the gene matches: 10. Full variable domain (rest looked up from reference TRBV5-1 and TRBJ2-3): KAGVTQTPRYLIKTRGQQVTLSCSPISGHRSVSWYQQTPGQGLQFLFEYFSETQRNKGNFPGRFSGRQFSNSRSEMNVSTLELGDSALYLCASSPGLELYTDTQYFGPGTRLTVL.

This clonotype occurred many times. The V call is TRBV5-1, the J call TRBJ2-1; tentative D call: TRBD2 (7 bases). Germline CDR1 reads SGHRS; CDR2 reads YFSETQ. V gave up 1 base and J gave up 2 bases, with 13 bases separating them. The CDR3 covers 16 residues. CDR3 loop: CASSLRGGSAYNEQFF. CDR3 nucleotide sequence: TGCGCCAGCAGCTTGAGGGGGGGCAGCGCCTACAATGAGCAGTTCTTC.

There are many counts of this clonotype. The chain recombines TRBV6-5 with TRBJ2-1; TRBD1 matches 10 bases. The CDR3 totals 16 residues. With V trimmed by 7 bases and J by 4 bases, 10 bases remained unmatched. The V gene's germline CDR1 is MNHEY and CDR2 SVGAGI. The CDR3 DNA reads TGTGCCAGCATTTTAGCTTGGGGACAGGGGTACAATGAGCAGTTCTTC. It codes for CASILAWGQGYNEQFF.

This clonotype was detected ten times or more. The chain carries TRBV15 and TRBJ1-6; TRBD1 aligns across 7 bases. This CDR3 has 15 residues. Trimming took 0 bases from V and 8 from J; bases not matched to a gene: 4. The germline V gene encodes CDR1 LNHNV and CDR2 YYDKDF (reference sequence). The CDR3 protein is CATSRETGNYSPLHF. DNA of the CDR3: TGTGCCACCAGCAGAGAGACAGGGAATTATTCACCCCTCCACTTT.

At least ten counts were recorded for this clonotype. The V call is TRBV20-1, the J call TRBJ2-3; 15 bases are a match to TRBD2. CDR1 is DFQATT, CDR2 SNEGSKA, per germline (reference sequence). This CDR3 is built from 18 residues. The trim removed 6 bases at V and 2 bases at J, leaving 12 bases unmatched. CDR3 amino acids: CSAQTPGLAGGTTDTQYF. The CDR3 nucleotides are TGCAGTGCGCAGACCCCGGGACTAGCGGGGGGCACCACAGATACGCAGTATTTT.

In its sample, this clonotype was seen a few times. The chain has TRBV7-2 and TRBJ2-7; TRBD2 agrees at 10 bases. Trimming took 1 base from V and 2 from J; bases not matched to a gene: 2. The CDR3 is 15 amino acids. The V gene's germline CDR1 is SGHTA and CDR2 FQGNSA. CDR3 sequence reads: CASSLELAGTYEQYF. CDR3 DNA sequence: TGTGCCAGCAGCTTAGAACTAGCGGGGACCTACGAGCAGTACTTC.

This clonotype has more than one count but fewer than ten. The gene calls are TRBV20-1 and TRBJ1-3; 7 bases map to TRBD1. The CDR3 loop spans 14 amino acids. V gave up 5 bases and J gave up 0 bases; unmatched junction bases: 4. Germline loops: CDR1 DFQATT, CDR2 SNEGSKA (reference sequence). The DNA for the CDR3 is TGCAGTGCTCGCAGACAGGGCTCTGGAAACACCATATATTTT. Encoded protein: CSARRQGSGNTIYF.

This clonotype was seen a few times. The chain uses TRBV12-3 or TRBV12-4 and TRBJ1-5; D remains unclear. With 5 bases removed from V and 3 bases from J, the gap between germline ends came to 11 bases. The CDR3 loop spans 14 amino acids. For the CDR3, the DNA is TGTGCCAGCAGTACCGGAGGGCTCAATCAGCCCCAGCATTTT. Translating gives CASSTGGLNQPQHF.

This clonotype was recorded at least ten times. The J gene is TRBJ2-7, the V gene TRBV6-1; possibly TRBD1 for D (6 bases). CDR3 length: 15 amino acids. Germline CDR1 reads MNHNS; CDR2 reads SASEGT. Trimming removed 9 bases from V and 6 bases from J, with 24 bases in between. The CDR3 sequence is CASKIITRTGSEQYF. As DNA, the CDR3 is TGTGCCAGTAAAATCATCACTCGAACAGGGTCCGAGCAGTACTTC.

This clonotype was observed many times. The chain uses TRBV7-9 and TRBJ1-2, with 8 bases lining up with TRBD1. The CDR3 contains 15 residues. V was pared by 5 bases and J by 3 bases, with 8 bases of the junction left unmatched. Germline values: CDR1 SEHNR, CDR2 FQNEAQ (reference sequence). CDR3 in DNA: TGTGCCAGCAGCGATTCCGGGACAGGCCACTATGGCTACACCTTC. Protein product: CASSDSGTGHYGYTF.

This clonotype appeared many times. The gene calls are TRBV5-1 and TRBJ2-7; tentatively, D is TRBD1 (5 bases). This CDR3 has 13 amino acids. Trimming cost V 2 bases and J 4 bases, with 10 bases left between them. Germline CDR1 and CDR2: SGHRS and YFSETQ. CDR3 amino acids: CASSFRVEYEQYF. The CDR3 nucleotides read TGCGCCAGCAGCTTCAGGGTAGAGTACGAGCAGTACTTC.

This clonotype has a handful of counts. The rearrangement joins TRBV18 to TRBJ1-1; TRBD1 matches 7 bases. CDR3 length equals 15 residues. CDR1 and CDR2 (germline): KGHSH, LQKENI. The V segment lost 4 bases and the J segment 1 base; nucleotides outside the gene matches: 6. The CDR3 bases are TGTGCCAGCTCACAAGACAGGGCATGGAACACTGAAGCTTTCTTT. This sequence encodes CASSQDRAWNTEAFF. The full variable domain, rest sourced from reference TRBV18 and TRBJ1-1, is NAGVMQNPRHLVRRRGQEARLRCSPMKGHSHVYWYRQLPEEGLKFMVYLQKENIIDESGMPKERFSAEFPKEGPSILRIQQVVRGDSAAYFCASSQDRAWNTEAFFGQGTRLTVV.

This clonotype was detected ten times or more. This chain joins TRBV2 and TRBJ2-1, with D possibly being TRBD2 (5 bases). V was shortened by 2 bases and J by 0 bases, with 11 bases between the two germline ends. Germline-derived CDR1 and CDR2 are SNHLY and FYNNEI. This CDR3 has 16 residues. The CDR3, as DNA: TGTGCCAGCAGTGAATGGGAGTTCAGCTCCTACAATGAGCAGTTCTTC. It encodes CASSEWEFSSYNEQFF. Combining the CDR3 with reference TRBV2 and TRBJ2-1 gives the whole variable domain EPEVTQTPSHQVTQMGQEVILRCVPISNHLYFYWYRQILGQKVEFLVSFYNNEISEKSEIFDDQFSVERPDGSNFTLKIRSTKLEDSAMYFCASSEWEFSSYNEQFFGPGTRLTVL.

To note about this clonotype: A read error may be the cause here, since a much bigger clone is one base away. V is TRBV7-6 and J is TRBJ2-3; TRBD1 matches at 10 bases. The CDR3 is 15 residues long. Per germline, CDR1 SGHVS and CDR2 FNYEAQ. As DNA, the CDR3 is TGTGTCAGCAGCGCCGGGACAGGGGGCACAGATACGCAGTATTTT. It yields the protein CVSSAGTGGTDTQYF.

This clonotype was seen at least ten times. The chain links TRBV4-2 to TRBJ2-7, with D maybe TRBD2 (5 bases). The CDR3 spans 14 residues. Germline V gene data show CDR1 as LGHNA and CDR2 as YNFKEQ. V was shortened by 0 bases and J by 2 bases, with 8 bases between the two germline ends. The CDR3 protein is CASSQEEGTYEQYF. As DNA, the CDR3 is TGTGCCAGCAGCCAAGAAGAGGGAACCTACGAGCAGTACTTC.

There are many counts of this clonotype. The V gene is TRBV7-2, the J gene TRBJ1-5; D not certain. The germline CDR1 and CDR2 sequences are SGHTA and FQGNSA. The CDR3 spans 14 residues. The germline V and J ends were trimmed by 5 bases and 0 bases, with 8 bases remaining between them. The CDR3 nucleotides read TGTGCCAGCAGCATCCTTGATAGCAATCAGCCCCAGCATTTT. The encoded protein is CASSILDSNQPQHF.

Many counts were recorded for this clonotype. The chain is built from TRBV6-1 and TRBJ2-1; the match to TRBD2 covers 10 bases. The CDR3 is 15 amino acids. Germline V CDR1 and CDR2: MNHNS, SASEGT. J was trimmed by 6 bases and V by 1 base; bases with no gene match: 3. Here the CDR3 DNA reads TGTGCCAGCAGTGAAGGCAGCGGGGGGGCCAATGAGCAGTTCTTC. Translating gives CASSEGSGGANEQFF.

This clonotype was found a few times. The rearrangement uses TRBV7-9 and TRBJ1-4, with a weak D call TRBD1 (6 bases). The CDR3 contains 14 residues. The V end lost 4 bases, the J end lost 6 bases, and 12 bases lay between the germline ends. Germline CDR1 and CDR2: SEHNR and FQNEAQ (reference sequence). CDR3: CASSSLQGYEKLFF. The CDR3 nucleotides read TGTGCCAGCAGCTCCTTACAGGGATATGAAAAACTGTTTTTT.

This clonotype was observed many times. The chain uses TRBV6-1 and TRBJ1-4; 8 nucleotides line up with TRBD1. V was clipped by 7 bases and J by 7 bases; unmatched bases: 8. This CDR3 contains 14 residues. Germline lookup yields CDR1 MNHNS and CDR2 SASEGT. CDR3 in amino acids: CASKSTGAGEKLFF. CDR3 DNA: TGTGCCAGCAAATCGACAGGGGCGGGTGAAAAACTGTTTTTT.

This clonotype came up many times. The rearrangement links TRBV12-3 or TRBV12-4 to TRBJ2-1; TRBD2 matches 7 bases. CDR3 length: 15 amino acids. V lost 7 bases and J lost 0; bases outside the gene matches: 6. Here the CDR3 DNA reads TGTGCCAGCACCCAAGGCGGGGGCTCCTACAATGAGCAGTTCTTC. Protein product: CASTQGGGSYNEQFF.

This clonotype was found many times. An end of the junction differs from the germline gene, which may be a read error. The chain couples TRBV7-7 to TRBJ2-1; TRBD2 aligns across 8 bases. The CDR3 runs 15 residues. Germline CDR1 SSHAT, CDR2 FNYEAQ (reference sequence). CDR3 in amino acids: CASSLGRGDYNEQFF. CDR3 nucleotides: TGTGCTAGCAGCTTAGGGCGGGGGGATTACAATGAGCAGTTCTTC.